A selection of T cell receptor beta chains follows, all from one sample in a study of prognosis after radiotherapy for stage I lung cancer. TCRdb ran MiXCR on the multiplex PCR reads and lists one entry per CDR3 protein. The table includes 8,500 or so distinct CDR3 sequences, around 62% detected once. The sequencing used PBMCs, collected before or after stereotactic body radiation therapy (not recorded which). The receptors come from a donor over 45 with non-small cell lung cancer. Both conserved end residues are part of each CDR3. A D gene is named only where the DNA matches it firmly. Clone size, where shown, is once, few, many, or a class for clones that have expanded.

V,size,J,D,CDR3,DNA
TRBV6-1,NA,TRBJ1-5,NA,CARSEGGGASNQPQHF,TGTGCAAGAAGTGAAGGGGGGGGGGCTAGCAATCAGCCCCAGCATTTT
TRBV30,NA,TRBJ2-2,NA,CAWVPGHTNTGELFF,TGTGCCTGGGTCCCGGGACATACGAACACCGGGGAGCTGTTTTTT
TRBV7-2,once,TRBJ2-1,NA,CASSLGAYNEQFF,TGTGCCAGCAGCCTTGGGGCCTACAATGAGCAGTTCTTC
TRBV7-2,once,TRBJ1-2,NA,CASSPAGANYGYTF,TGTGCCAGCAGCCCCGCCGGGGCTAACTATGGCTACACCTTC
TRBV20-1,NA,TRBJ2-1,TRBD1,CSASRQGGYNEQFF,TGCAGTGCTTCCAGACAGGGGGGCTACAATGAGCAGTTCTTC
TRBV5-1,NA,TRBJ1-1,TRBD1,CASSHLTGGSTEAFF,TGCGCCAGCAGCCATCTTACAGGGGGGTCGACTGAAGCTTTCTTT
TRBV5-1,NA,TRBJ1-2,NA,CASSLGEQGGGYTF,TGCGCCAGCAGCTTGGGGGAACAGGGTGGAGGCTACACCTTC
TRBV9,medium-sized,TRBJ2-7,NA,CASSVGDHSYEQYF,TGTGCCAGCAGCGTTGGGGATCACTCCTACGAGCAGTACTTC
TRBV12-3/TRBV12-4,NA,TRBJ1-3,TRBD1,CASSLQGAPGNTIYF,TGTGCCAGCAGTCTACAGGGGGCGCCTGGAAACACCATATATTTT
TRBV12-3/TRBV12-4,NA,TRBJ1-3,NA,CASSLSGPGNTIYF,TGTGCCAGCAGTTTATCTGGGCCAGGAAACACCATATATTTT
TRBV7-9,NA,TRBJ2-1,TRBD2,CASSYSGGQYNEQFF,TGTGCCAGCAGTTATAGCGGGGGCCAGTACAATGAGCAGTTCTTC
TRBV6-2/TRBV6-3,NA,TRBJ2-3,NA,CVSIPVGDSTQDTQYF,TGTGTCAGCATACCCGTCGGGGATAGCACACAAGATACGCAGTATTTT
TRBV25-1,many,TRBJ1-1,NA,CASSLSWNTEAFF,TGTGCCAGCAGTCTCAGCTGGAACACTGAAGCTTTCTTT
TRBV7-2,NA,TRBJ2-1,TRBD2,CASSLKRGAYNEQFF,TGTGCCAGCAGCTTAAAGCGGGGCGCCTACAATGAGCAGTTCTTC
TRBV6-1,NA,TRBJ2-6,TRBD1,CASSGMTGLGTGANVLTF,TGTGCCAGCAGTGGGATGACAGGGTTAGGAACTGGGGCCAACGTCCTGACTTTC
TRBV5-1,medium-sized,TRBJ1-2,NA,CASSLAERNYGYTF,TGCGCCAGCAGCTTGGCCGAAAGGAACTATGGCTACACCTTC
TRBV3-1,NA,TRBJ2-4,NA,CASSQHPGPRNIQYF,TGTGCCAGCAGCCAGCATCCGGGGCCGAGAAACATTCAGTACTTC
TRBV30,NA,TRBJ2-2,NA,CAWSIDGRYTGELFF,TGTGCCTGGAGTATCGATGGGAGATACACCGGGGAGCTGTTTTTT
TRBV19,NA,TRBJ1-2,NA,CATLGNGASNYGYTF,TGTGCCACCCTCGGGAACGGGGCTTCTAACTATGGCTACACCTTC
TRBV25-1,medium-sized,TRBJ2-7,NA,CASSDRLAFSYEQYF,TGTGCCAGCAGTGATCGTCTAGCGTTCTCCTACGAGCAGTACTTC
TRBV2,NA,TRBJ1-3,NA,CASSDQAYLGNTIYF,TGTGCCAGCAGTGATCAGGCGTATCTAGGAAACACCATATATTTT
TRBV5-1,NA,TRBJ2-2,NA,CASRNSGGTGELFF,TGCGCCAGCAGAAATAGCGGAGGCACCGGGGAGCTGTTTTTT
TRBV28,medium-sized,TRBJ1-4,TRBD1,CASSSGQGTGKLFF,TGTGCCAGCAGTTCCGGACAGGGGACTGGAAAACTGTTTTTT
TRBV11-1,NA,TRBJ2-7,TRBD2,CASSFGGVYEQYF,TGTGCCAGCAGCTTCGGGGGGGTCTACGAGCAGTACTTC
TRBV4-1,NA,TRBJ2-5,TRBD2,CASSQDITSGREQTQYF,TGCGCCAGCAGCCAAGATATCACTAGCGGGAGGGAGCAGACCCAGTACTTC
TRBV30,medium-sized,TRBJ1-1,NA,CAWSRLGTGTEAFF,TGTGCCTGGAGCCGTTTAGGGACCGGCACTGAAGCTTTCTTT
TRBV6-1,medium-sized,TRBJ2-7,TRBD1,CASGPPTGGYEQYF,TGTGCCAGCGGACCACCGACAGGGGGCTACGAGCAGTACTTC
TRBV29-1,many,TRBJ2-3,TRBD1,CSVQPGTGPMTDTQYF,TGCAGCGTTCAACCTGGGACAGGGCCGATGACAGATACGCAGTATTTT
TRBV5-8,many,TRBJ2-1,NA,CASSLLVFEQFF,TGTGCCAGCAGCTTGCTGGTTTTTGAGCAGTTCTTC
TRBV7-9,NA,TRBJ1-2,NA,CASSAGTNDNYGYTF,TGTGCCAGCAGCGCCGGGACAAACGATAACTATGGCTACACCTTC
TRBV6-1,medium-sized,TRBJ2-5,TRBD2,CASSSVAGGEETQYF,TGTGCCAGCAGTTCCGTAGCGGGAGGGGAAGAGACCCAGTACTTC
TRBV5-1,NA,TRBJ2-7,TRBD1,CASSRSRDSYEQYF,TGCGCCAGCAGCCGTTCCCGGGACAGCTACGAGCAGTACTTC
TRBV30,NA,TRBJ2-5,TRBD1,CAWGPDRGQETQYF,TGTGCCTGGGGTCCGGACAGGGGCCAAGAGACCCAGTACTTC
TRBV9,few,TRBJ2-3,TRBD1,CASSVDPNRTGGGTDTQYF,TGTGCCAGCAGCGTAGACCCAAACCGTACAGGGGGCGGCACAGATACGCAGTATTTT
TRBV6-1,few,TRBJ1-2,TRBD1,CASSDRDHYGYTF,TGTGCCAGCAGCGACAGGGACCACTATGGCTACACCTTC
TRBV20-1,NA,TRBJ2-1,NA,CSALRPGSSYNEQFF,TGCAGCGCCTTGAGGCCCGGGAGCTCCTACAATGAGCAGTTCTTC
TRBV19,once,TRBJ2-3,NA,CASSIRGHTDTQYF,TGTGCCAGTAGTATACGGGGACACACAGATACGCAGTATTTT
TRBV5-1,NA,TRBJ2-1,TRBD2,CASSLKGLAGGDEQFF,TGCGCCAGCAGCTTGAAAGGACTAGCGGGAGGAGATGAGCAGTTCTTC
TRBV12-5,NA,TRBJ2-1,NA,CASGLRAGSEQFF,TGTGCTAGTGGTTTGAGGGCGGGGAGTGAGCAGTTCTTC
TRBV20-1,NA,TRBJ2-1,TRBD2,CSAPPPGRECIYEQFF,TGCAGTGCTCCTCCCCCGGGGCGGGAGTGTATCTATGAGCAGTTCTTC
TRBV20-1,many,TRBJ1-4,TRBD1,CSARPQGADEKLFF,TGCAGTGCTAGACCACAGGGGGCGGATGAAAAACTGTTTTTT